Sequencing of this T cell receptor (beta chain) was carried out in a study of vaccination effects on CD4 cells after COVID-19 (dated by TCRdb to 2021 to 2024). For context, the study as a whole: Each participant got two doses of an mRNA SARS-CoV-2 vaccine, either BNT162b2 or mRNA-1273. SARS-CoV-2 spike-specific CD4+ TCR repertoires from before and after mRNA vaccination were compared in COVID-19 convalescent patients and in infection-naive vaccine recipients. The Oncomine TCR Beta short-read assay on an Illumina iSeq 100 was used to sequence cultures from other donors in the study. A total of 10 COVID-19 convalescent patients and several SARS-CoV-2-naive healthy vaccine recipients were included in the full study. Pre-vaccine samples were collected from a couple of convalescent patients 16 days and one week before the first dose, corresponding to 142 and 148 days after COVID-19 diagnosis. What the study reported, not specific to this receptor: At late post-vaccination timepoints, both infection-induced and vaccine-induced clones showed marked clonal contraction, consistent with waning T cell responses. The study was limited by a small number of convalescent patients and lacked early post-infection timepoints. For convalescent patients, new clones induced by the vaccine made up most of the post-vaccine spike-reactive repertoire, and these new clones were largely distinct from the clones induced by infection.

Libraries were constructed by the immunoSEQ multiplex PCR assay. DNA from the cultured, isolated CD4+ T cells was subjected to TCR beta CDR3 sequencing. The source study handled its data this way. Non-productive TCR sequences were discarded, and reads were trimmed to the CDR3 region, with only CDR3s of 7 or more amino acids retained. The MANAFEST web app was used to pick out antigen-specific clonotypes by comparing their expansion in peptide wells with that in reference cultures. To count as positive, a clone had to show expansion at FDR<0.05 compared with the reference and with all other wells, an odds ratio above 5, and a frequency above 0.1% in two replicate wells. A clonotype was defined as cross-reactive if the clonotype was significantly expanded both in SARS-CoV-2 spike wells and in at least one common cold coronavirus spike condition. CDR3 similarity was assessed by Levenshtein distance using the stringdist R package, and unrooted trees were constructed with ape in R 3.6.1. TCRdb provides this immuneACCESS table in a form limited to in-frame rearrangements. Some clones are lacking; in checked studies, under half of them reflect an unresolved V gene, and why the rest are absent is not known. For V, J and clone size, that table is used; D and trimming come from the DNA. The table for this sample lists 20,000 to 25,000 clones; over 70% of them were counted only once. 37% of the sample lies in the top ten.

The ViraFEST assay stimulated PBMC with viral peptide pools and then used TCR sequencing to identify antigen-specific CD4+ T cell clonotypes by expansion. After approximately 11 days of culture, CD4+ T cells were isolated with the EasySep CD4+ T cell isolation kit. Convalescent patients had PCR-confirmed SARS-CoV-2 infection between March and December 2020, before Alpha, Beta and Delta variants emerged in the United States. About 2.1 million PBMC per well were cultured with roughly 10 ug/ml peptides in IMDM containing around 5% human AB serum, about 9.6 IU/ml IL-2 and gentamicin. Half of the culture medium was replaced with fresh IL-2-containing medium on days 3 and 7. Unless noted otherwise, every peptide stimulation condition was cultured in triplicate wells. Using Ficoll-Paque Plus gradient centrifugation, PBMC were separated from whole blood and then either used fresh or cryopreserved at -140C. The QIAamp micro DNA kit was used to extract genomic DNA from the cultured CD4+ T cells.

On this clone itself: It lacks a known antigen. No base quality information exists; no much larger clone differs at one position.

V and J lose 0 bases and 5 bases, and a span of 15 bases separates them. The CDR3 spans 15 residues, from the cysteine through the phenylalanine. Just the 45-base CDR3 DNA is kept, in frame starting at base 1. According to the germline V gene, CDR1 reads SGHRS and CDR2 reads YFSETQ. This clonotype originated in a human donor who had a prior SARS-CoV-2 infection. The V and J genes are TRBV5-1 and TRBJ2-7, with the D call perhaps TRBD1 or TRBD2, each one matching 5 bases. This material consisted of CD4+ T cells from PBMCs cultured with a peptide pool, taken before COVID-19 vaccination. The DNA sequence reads TGCGCCAGCAGCTTGGCCGAGGGGAAAGGTCACGAGCAGTACTTC. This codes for CASSLAEGKGHEQYF.